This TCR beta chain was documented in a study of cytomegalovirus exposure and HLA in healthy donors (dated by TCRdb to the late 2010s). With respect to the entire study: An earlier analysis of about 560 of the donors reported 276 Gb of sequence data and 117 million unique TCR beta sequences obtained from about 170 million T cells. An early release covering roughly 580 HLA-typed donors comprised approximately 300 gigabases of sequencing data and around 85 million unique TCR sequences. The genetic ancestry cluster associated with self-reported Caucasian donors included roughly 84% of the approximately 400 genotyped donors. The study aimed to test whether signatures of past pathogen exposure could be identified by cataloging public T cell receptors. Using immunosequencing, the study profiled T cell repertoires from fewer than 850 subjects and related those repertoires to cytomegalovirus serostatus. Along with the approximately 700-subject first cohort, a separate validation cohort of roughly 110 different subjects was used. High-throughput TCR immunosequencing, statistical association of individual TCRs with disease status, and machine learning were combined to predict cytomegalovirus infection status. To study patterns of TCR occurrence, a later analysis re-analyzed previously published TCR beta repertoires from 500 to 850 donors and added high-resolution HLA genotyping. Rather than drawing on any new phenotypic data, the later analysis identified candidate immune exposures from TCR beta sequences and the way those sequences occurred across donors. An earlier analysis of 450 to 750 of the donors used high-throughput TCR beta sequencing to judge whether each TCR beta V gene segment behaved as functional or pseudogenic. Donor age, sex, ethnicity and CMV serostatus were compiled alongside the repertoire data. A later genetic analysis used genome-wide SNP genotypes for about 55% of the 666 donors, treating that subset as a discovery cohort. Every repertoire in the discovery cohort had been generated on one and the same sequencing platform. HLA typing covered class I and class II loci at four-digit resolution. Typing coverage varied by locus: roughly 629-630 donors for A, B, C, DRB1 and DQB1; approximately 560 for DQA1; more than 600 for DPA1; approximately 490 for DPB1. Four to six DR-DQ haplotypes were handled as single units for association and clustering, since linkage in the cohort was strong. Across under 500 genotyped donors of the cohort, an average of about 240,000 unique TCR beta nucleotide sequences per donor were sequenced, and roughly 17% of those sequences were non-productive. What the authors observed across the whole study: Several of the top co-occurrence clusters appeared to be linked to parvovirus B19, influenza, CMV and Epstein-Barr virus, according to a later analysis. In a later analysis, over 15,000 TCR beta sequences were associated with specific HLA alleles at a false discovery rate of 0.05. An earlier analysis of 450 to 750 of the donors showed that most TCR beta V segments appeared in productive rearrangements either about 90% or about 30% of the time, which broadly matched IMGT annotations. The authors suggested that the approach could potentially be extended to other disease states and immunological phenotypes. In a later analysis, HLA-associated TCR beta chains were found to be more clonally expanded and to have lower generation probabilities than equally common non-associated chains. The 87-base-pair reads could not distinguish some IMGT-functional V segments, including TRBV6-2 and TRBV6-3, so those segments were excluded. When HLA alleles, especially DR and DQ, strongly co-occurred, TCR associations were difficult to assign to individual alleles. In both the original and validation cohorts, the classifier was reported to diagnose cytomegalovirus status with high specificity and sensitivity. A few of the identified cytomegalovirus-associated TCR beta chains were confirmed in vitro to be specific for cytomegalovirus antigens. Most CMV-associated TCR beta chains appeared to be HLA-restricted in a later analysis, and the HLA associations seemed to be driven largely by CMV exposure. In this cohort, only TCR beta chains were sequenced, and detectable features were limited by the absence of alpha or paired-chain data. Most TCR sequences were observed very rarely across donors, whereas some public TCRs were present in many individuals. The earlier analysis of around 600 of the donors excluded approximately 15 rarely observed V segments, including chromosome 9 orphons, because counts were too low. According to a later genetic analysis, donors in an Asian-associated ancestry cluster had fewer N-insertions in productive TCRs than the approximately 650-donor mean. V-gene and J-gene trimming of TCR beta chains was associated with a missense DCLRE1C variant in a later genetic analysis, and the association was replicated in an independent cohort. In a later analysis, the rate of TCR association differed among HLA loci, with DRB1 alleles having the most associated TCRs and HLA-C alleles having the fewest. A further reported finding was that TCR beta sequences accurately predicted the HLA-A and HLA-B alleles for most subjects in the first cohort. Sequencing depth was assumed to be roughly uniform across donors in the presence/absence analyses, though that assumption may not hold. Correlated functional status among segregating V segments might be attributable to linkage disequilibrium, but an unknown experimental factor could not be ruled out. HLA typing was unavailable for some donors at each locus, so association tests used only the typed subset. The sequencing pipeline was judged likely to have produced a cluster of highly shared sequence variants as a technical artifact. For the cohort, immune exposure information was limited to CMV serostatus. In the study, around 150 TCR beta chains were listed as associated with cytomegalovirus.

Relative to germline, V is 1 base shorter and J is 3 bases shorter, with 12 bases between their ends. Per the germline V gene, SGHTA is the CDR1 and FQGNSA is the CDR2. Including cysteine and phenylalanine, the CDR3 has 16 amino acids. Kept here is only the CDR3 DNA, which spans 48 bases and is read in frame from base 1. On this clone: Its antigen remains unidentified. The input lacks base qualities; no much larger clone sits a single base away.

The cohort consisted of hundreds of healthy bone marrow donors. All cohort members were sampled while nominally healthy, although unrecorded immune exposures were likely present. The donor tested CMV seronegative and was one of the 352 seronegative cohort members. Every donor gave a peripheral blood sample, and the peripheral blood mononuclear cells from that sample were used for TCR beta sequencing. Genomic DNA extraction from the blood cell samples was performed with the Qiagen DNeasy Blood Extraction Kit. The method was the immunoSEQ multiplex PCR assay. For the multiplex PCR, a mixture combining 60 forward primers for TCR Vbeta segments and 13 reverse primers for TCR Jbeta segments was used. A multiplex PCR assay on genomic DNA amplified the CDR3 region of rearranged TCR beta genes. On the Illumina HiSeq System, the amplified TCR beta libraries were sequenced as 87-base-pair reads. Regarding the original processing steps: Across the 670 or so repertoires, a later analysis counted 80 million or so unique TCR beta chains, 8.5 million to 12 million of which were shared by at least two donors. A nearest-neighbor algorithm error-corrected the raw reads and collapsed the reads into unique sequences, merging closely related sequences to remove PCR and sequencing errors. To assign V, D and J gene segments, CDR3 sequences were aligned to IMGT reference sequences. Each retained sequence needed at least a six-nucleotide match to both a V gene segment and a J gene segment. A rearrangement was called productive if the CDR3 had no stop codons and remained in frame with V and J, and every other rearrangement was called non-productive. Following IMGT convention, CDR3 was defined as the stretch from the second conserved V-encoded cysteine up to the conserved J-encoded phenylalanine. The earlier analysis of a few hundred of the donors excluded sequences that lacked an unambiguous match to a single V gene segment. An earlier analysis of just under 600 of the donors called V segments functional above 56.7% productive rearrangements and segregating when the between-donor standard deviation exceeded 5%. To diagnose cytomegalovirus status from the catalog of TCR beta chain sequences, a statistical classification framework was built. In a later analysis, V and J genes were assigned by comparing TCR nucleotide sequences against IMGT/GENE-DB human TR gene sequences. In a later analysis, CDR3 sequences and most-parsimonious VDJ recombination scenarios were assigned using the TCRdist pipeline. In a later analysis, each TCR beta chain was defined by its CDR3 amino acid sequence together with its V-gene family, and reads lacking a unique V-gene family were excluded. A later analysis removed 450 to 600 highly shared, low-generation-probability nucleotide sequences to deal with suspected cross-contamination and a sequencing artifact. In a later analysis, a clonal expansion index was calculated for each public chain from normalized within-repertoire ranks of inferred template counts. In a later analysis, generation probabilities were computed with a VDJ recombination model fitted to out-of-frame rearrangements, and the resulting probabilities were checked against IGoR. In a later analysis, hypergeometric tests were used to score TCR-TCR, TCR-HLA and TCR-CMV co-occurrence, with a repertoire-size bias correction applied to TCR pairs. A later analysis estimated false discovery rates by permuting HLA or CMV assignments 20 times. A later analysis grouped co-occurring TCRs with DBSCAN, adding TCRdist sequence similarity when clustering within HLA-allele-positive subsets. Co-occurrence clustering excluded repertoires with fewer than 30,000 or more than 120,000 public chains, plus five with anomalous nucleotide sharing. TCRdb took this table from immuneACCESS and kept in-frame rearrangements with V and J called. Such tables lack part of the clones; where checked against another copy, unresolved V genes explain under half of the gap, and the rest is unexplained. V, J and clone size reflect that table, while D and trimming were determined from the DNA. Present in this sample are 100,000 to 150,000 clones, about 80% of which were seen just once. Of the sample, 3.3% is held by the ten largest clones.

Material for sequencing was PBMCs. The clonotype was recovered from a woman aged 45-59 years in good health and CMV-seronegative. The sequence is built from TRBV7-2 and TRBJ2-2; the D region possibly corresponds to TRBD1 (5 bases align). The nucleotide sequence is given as TGTGCCAGCAGCTTAGTGGCAGGGAAGTACACCGGGGAGCTGTTTTTT. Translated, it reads CASSLVAGKYTGELFF.